This TCR beta chain was identified in a study of blood T cell repertoires in COVID-19. On the study more broadly: Donors in the United States, Italy and Spain gave samples during acute or convalescent COVID-19. T cells, B-cell-depleted T cells, or PBMCs supplied cDNA or gDNA.

Assay used: immunoSEQ multiplex PCR; TCRdb lists only in-frame clones, some missing. The table includes roughly 200,000 clones, 65% to 85% detected once. Germline CDR1 SQVTM, CDR2 ANQGSEA. Trimming removed 6 bases from V and 7 bases from J; junction bases left unmatched: 9. The CDR3 spans 13 residues. Enrolment of Seattle patients took place during active infection, and they were followed longitudinally. This sequence originates from a woman aged 40 to 50 with COVID-19, enrolled during active disease. Sequencing was performed on peripheral blood. This sequence joins TRBV29-1 and TRBJ1-5; the match to TRBD1 covers 7 bases. This chain's CDR3 is CSVETGPRQPQHF. As DNA, the CDR3 is TGCAGCGTAGAGACAGGGCCCAGACAGCCCCAGCATTTT. Together with reference TRBV29-1 and TRBJ1-5, the CDR3 gives the full variable domain: SAVISQKPSRDICQRGTSLTIQCQVDSQVTMMFWYRQQPGQSLTLIATANQGSEATYESGFVIDKFPISRPNLTFSTLTVSNMSPEDSSIYLCSVETGPRQPQHFGDGTRLSIL.